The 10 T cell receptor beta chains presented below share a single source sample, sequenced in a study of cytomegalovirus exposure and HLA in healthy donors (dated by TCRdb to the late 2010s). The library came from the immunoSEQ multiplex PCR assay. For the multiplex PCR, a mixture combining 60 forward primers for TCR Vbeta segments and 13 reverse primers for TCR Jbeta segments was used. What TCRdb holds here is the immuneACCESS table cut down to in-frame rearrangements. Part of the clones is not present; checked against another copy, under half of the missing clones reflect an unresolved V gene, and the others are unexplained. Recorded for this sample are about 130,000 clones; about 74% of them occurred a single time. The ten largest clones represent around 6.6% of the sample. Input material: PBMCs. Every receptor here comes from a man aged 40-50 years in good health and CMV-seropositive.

DNA of the CDR3: TGTGCCAGCAGGGCAGGGGGTAGCTACGAGCAGTACTTC. Translated, it gives CASRAGGSYEQYF. This sequence joins TRBV6-6 and TRBJ2-7; 7 positions match TRBD1. CDR3 size: 13 residues. J gave up 3 bases and V 6 bases, and 5 bases lay outside the gene matches. CDR1 is MNHNY and CDR2 is SVGAGI in the germline V gene (reference sequence).

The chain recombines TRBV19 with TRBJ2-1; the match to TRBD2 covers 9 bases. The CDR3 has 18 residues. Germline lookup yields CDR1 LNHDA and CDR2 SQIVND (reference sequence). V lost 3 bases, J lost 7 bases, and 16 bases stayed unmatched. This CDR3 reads CASSIEFRTSAFGNEQFF. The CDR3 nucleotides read TGTGCCAGTAGTATTGAGTTTCGGACTAGCGCCTTTGGGAATGAGCAGTTCTTC.

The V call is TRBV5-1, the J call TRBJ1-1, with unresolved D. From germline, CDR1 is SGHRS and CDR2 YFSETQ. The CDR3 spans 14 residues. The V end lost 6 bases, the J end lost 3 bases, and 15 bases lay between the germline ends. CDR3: CASTPAGVDTEAFF. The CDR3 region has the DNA TGCGCCAGCACCCCTGCCGGGGTTGACACTGAAGCTTTCTTT.

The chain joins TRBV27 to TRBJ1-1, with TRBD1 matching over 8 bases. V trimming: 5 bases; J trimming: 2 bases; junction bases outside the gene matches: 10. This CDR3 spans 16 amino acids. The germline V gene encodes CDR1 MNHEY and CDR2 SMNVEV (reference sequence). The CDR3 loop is CASSPGRGQGNTEAFF. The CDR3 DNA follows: TGTGCCAGCAGTCCCGGTAGAGGACAGGGAAACACTGAAGCTTTCTTT.

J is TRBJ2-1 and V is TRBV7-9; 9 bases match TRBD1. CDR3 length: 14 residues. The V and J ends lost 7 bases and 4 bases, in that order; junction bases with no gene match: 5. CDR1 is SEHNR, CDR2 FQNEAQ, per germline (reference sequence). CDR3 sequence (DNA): TGTGCCAGCATCCCGGGACAGGGTTACAATGAGCAGTTCTTC. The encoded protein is CASIPGQGYNEQFF.

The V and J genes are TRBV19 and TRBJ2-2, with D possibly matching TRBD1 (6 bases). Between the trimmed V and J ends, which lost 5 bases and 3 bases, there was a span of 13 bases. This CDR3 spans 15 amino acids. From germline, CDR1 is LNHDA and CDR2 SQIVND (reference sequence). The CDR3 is CASSPQGTHTGELFF. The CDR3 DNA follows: TGTGCCAGTAGTCCCCAAGGGACACACACCGGGGAGCTGTTTTTT.

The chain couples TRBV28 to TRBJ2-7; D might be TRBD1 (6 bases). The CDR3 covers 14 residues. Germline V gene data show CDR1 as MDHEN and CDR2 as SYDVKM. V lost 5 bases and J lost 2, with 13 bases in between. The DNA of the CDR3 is TGTGCCAGCAGTACCCCCAGGGGCACCTACGAGCAGTACTTC. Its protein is CASSTPRGTYEQYF.

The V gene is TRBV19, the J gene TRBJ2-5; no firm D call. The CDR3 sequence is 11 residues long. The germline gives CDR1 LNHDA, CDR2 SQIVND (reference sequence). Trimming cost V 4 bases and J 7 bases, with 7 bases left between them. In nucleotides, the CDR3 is TGTGCCAGTAGTACCGATAGGACCCAGTACTTC. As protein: CASSTDRTQYF.

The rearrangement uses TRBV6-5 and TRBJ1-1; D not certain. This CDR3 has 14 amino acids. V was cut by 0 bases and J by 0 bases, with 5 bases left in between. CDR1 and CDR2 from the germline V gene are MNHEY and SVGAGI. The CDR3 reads CASSYSSMNTEAFF. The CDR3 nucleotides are TGTGCCAGCAGTTACTCGAGCATGAACACTGAAGCTTTCTTT.

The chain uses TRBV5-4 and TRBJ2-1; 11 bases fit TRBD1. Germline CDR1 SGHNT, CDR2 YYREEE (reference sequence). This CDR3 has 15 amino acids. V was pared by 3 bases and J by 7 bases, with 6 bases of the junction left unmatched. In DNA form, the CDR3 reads TGTGCCAGCAGCTCCCGGGACAGGGGGACGAATGAGCAGTTCTTC. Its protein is CASSSRDRGTNEQFF.